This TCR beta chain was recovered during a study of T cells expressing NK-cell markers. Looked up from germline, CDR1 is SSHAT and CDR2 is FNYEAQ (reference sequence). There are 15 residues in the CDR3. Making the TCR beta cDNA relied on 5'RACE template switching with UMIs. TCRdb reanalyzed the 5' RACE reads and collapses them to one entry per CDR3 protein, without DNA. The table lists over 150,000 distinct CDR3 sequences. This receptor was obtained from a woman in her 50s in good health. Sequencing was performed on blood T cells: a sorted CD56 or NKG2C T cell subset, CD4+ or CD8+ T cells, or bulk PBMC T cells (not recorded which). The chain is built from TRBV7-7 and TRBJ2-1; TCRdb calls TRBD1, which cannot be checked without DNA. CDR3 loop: CASSLARGSHNEQFF.